These T cell receptor beta chains were read from a single sample in a study of cytotoxic CD8 clonotypes in ibrutinib-treated CLL. TCRdb's table, derived via immunoSEQ multiplex PCR, lists solely in-frame clones and lacks some. Here the sample spans roughly 170,000 clones, under 90% being singletons. Sequences were derived from PBMCs, sampled after 24 months of ibrutinib treatment. The source is a human donor with chronic lymphocytic leukemia. CDR3s include the opening cysteine and the closing phenylalanine or tryptophan. A D gene is named only where the DNA matches it firmly. Clone size, where shown, is once, few, many, or a class for clones that have expanded.

clone_size: .
j_call: TRBJ2-4
v_call: TRBV19
d_call: TRBD2
cdr3_nt: TGTGCCAGTAGTATAGGTACGGGAGGGGTCTCCAAAAACATTCAGTACTTC
cdr3_aa: CASSIGTGGVSKNIQYF

clone_size: .
j_call: TRBJ2-2
v_call: TRBV9
d_call: .
cdr3_nt: TGTGCCAGCAGCGTAAGGGTCACCGGGGAGCTGTTTTTT
cdr3_aa: CASSVRVTGELFF

clone_size: .
j_call: TRBJ1-2
v_call: TRBV5-1
d_call: TRBD1
cdr3_nt: TGCGCCAGCAGCCTAGGGACAGGGACCACTAACTATGGCTACACCTTC
cdr3_aa: CASSLGTGTTNYGYTF

clone_size: once
j_call: TRBJ2-2
v_call: TRBV11-3
d_call: .
cdr3_nt: TGTGCCAGCAGCTTAGATCATGGCACCGGGGAGCTGTTTTTT
cdr3_aa: CASSLDHGTGELFF

clone_size: .
j_call: TRBJ1-2
v_call: TRBV7-3
d_call: .
cdr3_nt: TGTGCCAGCAGCTTATCAGGGACCTACGGCTACACCTTC
cdr3_aa: CASSLSGTYGYTF

clone_size: .
j_call: TRBJ1-3
v_call: TRBV5-1
d_call: .
cdr3_nt: TGCGCCAGCAGCCCGCTAGGTGGGGGGCAAGGCGGAAACACCATATATTTT
cdr3_aa: CASSPLGGGQGGNTIYF

clone_size: once
j_call: TRBJ2-7
v_call: TRBV5-8
d_call: .
cdr3_nt: TGTGCCAGCAGCAAAAACCGGGACCCGATGTACGAGCAGTACTTC
cdr3_aa: CASSKNRDPMYEQYF

clone_size: once
j_call: TRBJ2-3
v_call: TRBV7-2
d_call: .
cdr3_nt: TGTGCCAGCAGCTTAGGGCAGACTACAGATACGCAGTATTTT
cdr3_aa: CASSLGQTTDTQYF

clone_size: .
j_call: TRBJ2-3
v_call: TRBV28
d_call: .
cdr3_nt: TGTGCCAGCAAGATCGCGGGGCGGGCCACAGATACGCAGTATTTT
cdr3_aa: CASKIAGRATDTQYF

clone_size: .
j_call: TRBJ1-1
v_call: TRBV28
d_call: .
cdr3_nt: TGTGCCAGCAGTCGCCAGGGGAGCACTGAAGCTTTCTTT
cdr3_aa: CASSRQGSTEAFF

clone_size: .
j_call: TRBJ2-7
v_call: TRBV20-1
d_call: .
cdr3_nt: TGCAGTGCATACGAGCAGTACTTC
cdr3_aa: CSAYEQYF

clone_size: .
j_call: TRBJ2-7
v_call: TRBV9
d_call: TRBD1
cdr3_nt: TGTGCCAGCAGCGTGGGACAGGGGGCGTACGAGCAGTACTTC
cdr3_aa: CASSVGQGAYEQYF

clone_size: .
j_call: TRBJ2-3
v_call: TRBV7-6
d_call: .
cdr3_nt: TGTGCCAGCAGCTTGGATATCAGGGTATGGACAGATACGCAGTATTTT
cdr3_aa: CASSLDIRVWTDTQYF

clone_size: .
j_call: TRBJ2-1
v_call: TRBV21-1
d_call: .
cdr3_nt: TGTGCCAGCAGCAAACGGGCCTTGCGGGAGAGCTCCTACAATGAGCAGTTCTTC
cdr3_aa: CASSKRALRESSYNEQFF

clone_size: once
j_call: TRBJ1-1
v_call: TRBV11-2
d_call: TRBD1
cdr3_nt: TGTGCCAGCAGCCGGGGACAGCAGAACACTGAAGCTTTCTTT
cdr3_aa: CASSRGQQNTEAFF

clone_size: once
j_call: TRBJ1-4
v_call: TRBV7-9
d_call: .
cdr3_nt: TGTGCCAGCAGCCTCACTCTCGGGGGTGAAAAACTGTTTTTT
cdr3_aa: CASSLTLGGEKLFF

clone_size: .
j_call: TRBJ2-6
v_call: TRBV27
d_call: TRBD1
cdr3_nt: TGTGCCAGCACACAGGGGCCTGGGGCCAACGTCCTGACTTTC
cdr3_aa: CASTQGPGANVLTF

clone_size: .
j_call: TRBJ1-2
v_call: TRBV6-1
d_call: TRBD1
cdr3_nt: TGTGCCAGCAGTGAAGGACAGGGCTACTATGGCTACACCTTC
cdr3_aa: CASSEGQGYYGYTF

clone_size: .
j_call: TRBJ2-1
v_call: TRBV7-7
d_call: .
cdr3_nt: TGTGCCAGCAGCCATGGGTTCTACAATGAGCAGTTCTTC
cdr3_aa: CASSHGFYNEQFF

clone_size: .
j_call: TRBJ2-3
v_call: TRBV9
d_call: TRBD2
cdr3_nt: TGTGCCAGCAGCCGGGGGGGAACTCGGGGCACAGATACGCAGTATTTT
cdr3_aa: CASSRGGTRGTDTQYF

clone_size: .
j_call: TRBJ1-2
v_call: TRBV5-1
d_call: .
cdr3_nt: TGCGCCAGCAGTCGCGCAGGGGCTAACTATGGCTACACCTTC
cdr3_aa: CASSRAGANYGYTF

clone_size: .
j_call: TRBJ2-3
v_call: TRBV7-3
d_call: .
cdr3_nt: TGTGCCAGCAGCCGACGAATGGCCACAGATACGCAGTATTTT
cdr3_aa: CASSRRMATDTQYF

clone_size: .
j_call: TRBJ2-4
v_call: TRBV6-6
d_call: .
cdr3_nt: TGTGCCAGCAGTCCTCCAGTAAGAGGCAGGGAAAACATTCAGTACTTC
cdr3_aa: CASSPPVRGRENIQYF

clone_size: .
j_call: TRBJ2-2
v_call: TRBV28
d_call: TRBD2
cdr3_nt: TGTGCCAGCAGTCCCGGACTAGCGGGTCGCACCGGGGAGCTGTTTTTT
cdr3_aa: CASSPGLAGRTGELFF

clone_size: .
j_call: TRBJ2-3
v_call: TRBV28
d_call: .
cdr3_nt: TGTGCCAGCAGAACTATAGGGCCCGTAGGTGGTACGCAGTATTTT
cdr3_aa: CASRTIGPVGGTQYF

clone_size: .
j_call: TRBJ2-7
v_call: TRBV28
d_call: .
cdr3_nt: TGTGCCAGCCAGTCCCCCAGGGGTTTCTACGAGCAGTACTTC
cdr3_aa: CASQSPRGFYEQYF

clone_size: .
j_call: TRBJ2-7
v_call: TRBV5-6
d_call: TRBD2
cdr3_nt: TGTGCCAGCAGCTCCGCGGGGGGGCTCCTCCTCGAGCAGTACTTC
cdr3_aa: CASSSAGGLLLEQYF

clone_size: .
j_call: TRBJ2-7
v_call: TRBV7-3
d_call: TRBD2
cdr3_nt: TGTGCCAGCAGCTTAATAGCGGGGAGCTCCTACGAGCAGTACTTC
cdr3_aa: CASSLIAGSSYEQYF

clone_size: .
j_call: TRBJ1-4
v_call: TRBV30
d_call: .
cdr3_nt: TGTGCCTGGGACGACCATGAAAAACTGTTTTTT
cdr3_aa: CAWDDHEKLFF